What follows describes a single T cell receptor (beta chain). The data were obtained in a study of CD8 T cells in Susac syndrome. The CDR3 has 14 amino acids. V gave up 3 bases and J gave up 1 base, with 8 bases separating them. CDR1 and CDR2 (germline): SGHRS, YFSETQ. Random-hexamer reverse transcription was applied to roughly 0.45 to 1 ug RNA. TCRdb used MiXCR to reprocess the immunoSEQ multiplex PCR reads, holding one entry per CDR3 protein. The sample has about 120,000 distinct CDR3 sequences, roughly 95% seen once. The sequence derives from a human donor with Susac syndrome. The chain employs TRBV5-1 and TRBJ1-5, with D hard to call. Specimen: CD4+ T cells from PBMCs. CDR3 loop: CASSSDPSNQPQHF. The CDR3 bases are TGCGCCAGCAGCTCGGACCCAAGCAATCAGCCCCAGCATTTT.